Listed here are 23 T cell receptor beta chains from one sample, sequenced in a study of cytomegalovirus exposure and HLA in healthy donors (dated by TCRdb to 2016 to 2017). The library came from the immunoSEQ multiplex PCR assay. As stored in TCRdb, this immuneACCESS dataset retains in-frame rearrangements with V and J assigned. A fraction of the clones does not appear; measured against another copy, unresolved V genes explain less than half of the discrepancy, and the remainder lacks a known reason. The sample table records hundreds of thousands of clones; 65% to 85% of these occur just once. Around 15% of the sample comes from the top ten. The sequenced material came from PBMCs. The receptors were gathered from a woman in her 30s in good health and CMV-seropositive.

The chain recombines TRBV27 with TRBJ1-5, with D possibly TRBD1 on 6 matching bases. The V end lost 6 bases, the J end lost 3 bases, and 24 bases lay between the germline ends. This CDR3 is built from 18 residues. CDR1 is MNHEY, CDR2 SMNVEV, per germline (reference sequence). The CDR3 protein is CASSARGPNRVFNQPQHF. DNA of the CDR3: TGTGCCAGCAGCGCCAGGGGCCCGAACAGGGTCTTCAATCAGCCCCAGCATTTT.

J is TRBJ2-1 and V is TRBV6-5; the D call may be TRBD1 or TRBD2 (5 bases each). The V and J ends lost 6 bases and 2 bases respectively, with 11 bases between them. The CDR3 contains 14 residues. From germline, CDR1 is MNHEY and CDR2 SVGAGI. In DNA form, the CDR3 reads TGTGCCAGCAGACGGGGACCGACCTACAATGAGCAGTTCTTC. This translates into CASRRGPTYNEQFF.

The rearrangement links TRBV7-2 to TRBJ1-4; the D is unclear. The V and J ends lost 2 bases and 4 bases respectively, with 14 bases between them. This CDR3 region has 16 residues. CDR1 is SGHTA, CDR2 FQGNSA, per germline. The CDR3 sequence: CASSLSSAPGNEKLFF. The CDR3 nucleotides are TGTGCCAGCAGCTTATCGTCAGCTCCTGGTAATGAAAAACTGTTTTTT.

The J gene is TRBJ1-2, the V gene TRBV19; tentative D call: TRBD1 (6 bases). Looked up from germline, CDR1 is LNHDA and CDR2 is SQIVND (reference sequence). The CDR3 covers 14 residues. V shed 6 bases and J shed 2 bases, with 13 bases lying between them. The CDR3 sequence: CASRTPTGNYGYTF. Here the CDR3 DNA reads TGTGCCAGTAGGACCCCAACAGGGAACTATGGCTACACCTTC.

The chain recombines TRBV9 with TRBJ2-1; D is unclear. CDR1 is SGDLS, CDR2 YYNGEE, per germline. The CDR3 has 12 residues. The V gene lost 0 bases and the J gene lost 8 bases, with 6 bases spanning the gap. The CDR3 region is CASSVDWDEQFF. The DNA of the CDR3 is TGTGCCAGCAGCGTAGACTGGGATGAGCAGTTCTTC. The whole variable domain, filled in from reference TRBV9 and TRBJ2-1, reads DSGVTQTPKHLITATGQRVTLRCSPRSGDLSVYWYQQSLDQGLQFLIQYYNGEERAKGNILERFSAQQFPDLHSELNLSSLELGDSALYFCASSVDWDEQFFGPGTRLTVL.

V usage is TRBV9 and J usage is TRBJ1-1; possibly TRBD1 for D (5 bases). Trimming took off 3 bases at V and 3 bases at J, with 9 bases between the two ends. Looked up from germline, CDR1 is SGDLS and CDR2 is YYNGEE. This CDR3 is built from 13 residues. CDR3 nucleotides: TGTGCCAGCAGCGCGACAGCTTACACTGAAGCTTTCTTT. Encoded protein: CASSATAYTEAFF. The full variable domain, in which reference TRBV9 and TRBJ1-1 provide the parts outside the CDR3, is DSGVTQTPKHLITATGQRVTLRCSPRSGDLSVYWYQQSLDQGLQFLIQYYNGEERAKGNILERFSAQQFPDLHSELNLSSLELGDSALYFCASSATAYTEAFFGQGTRLTVV.

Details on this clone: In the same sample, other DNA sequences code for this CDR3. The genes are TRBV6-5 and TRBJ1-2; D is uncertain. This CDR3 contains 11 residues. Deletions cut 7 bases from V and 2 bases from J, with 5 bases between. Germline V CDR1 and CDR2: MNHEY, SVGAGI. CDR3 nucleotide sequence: TGTGCCAGCAAATCCAACTATGGCTACACCTTC. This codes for CASKSNYGYTF.

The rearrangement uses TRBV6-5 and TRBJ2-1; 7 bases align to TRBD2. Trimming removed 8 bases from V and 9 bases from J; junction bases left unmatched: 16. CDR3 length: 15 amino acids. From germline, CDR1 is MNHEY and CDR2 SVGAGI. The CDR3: CASWAIAGGGSEQFF. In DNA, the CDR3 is TGTGCCAGCTGGGCAATAGCGGGTGGGGGAAGTGAGCAGTTCTTC.

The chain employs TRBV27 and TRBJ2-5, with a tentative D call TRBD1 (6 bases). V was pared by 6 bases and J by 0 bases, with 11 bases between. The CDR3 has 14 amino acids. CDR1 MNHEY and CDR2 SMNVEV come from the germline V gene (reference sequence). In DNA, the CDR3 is TGTGCCAGCAGGGCGGACAGATACCAAGAGACCCAGTACTTC. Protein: CASRADRYQETQYF.

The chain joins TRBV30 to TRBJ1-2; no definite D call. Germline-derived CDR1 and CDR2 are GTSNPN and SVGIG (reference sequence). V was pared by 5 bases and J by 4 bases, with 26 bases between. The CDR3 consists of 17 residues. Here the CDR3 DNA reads TGTGCCTGGCTCCCGCCGGAATTCAACCCCTTTACCTATGGCTACACCTTC. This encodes CAWLPPEFNPFTYGYTF.

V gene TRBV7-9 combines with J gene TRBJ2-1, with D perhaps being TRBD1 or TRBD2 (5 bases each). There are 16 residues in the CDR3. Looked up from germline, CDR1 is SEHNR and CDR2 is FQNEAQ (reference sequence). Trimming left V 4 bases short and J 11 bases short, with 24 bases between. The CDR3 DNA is TGTGCCAGCAGCTCCAGAGGTGTTGTCGGGGCCTCAAAGCAGTTCTTC. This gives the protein CASSSRGVVGASKQFF.

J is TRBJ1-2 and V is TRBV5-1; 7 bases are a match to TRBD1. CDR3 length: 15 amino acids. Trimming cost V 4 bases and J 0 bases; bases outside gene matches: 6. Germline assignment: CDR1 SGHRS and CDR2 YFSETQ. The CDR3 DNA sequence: TGCGCCAGCAGCCCCAGGGACAGTCCTAACTATGGCTACACCTTC. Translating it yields CASSPRDSPNYGYTF.

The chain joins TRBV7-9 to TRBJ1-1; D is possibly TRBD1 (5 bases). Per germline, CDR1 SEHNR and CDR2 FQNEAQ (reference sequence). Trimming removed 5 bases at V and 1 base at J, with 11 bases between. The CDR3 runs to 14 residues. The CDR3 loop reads CASSPSRGNTEAFF. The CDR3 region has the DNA TGTGCCAGCAGCCCCTCGAGGGGGAACACTGAAGCTTTCTTT.

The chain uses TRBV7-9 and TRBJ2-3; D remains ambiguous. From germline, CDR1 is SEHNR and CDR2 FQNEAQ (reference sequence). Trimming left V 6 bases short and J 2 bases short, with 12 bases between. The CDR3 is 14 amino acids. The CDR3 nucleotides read TGTGCCAGCAGACCTCCCTTTTTCACAGATACGCAGTATTTT. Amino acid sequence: CASRPPFFTDTQYF.

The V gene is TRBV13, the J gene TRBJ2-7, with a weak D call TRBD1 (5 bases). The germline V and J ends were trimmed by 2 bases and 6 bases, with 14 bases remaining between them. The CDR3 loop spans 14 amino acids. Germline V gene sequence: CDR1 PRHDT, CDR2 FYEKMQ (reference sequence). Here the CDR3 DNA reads TGTGCCAGCAGCTTAAATCGGCAGGGTAGCGAGCAGTACTTC. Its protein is CASSLNRQGSEQYF.

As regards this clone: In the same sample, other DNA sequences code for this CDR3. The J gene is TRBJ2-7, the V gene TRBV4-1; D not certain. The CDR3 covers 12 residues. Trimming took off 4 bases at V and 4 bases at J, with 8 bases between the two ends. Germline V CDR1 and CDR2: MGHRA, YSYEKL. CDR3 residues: CASSPDRYEQYF. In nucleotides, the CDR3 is TGCGCCAGCAGCCCCGACCGGTACGAGCAGTACTTC.

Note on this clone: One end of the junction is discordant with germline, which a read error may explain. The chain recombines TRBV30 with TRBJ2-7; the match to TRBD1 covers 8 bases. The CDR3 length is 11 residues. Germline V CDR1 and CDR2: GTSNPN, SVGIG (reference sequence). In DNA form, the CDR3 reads TGTGCCTGGACCCAGGGGGGACAGGCGGGCTTC. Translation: CAWTQGGQAGF.

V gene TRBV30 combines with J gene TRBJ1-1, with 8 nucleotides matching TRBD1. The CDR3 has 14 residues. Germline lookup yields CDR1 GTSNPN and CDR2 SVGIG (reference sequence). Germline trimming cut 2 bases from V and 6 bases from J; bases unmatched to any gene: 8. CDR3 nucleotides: TGTGCCTGGAGTCCGACAGTCAGGGGGCCTGAAGCTTTCTTT. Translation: CAWSPTVRGPEAFF. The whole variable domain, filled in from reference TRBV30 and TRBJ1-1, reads SQTIHQWPATLVQPVGSPLSLECTVEGTSNPNLYWYRQAAGRGLQLLFYSVGIGQISSEVPQNLSASRPQDRQFILSSKKLLLSDSGFYLCAWSPTVRGPEAFFGQGTRLTVV.

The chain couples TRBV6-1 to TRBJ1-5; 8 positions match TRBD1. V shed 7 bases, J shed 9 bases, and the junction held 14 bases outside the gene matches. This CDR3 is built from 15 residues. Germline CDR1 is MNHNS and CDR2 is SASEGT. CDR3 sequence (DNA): TGTGCCAGCACCCACGGACAGGGCCGATCGAGGCCCCAGCATTTT. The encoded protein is CASTHGQGRSRPQHF.

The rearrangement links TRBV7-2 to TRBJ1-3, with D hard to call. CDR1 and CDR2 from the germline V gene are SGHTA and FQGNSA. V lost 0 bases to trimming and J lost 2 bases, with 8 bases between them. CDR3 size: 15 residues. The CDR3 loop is CASSLAVAAGNTIYF. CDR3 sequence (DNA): TGTGCCAGCAGCTTAGCGGTGGCAGCTGGAAACACCATATATTTT. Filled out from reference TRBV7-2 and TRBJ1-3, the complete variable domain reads GAGVSQSPSNKVTEKGKDVELRCDPISGHTALYWYRQSLGQGLEFLIYFQGNSAPDKSGLPSDRFSAERTGGSVSTLTIQRTQQEDSAVYLCASSLAVAAGNTIYFGEGSWLTVV.

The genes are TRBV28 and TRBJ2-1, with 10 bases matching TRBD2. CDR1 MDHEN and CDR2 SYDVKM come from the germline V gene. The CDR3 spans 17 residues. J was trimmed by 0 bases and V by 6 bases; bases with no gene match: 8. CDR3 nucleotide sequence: TGTGCCAGCAGCTCCGCAAGCGGGAGGGGCTCCTACAATGAGCAGTTCTTC. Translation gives CASSSASGRGSYNEQFF. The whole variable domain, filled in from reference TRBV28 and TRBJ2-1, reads DVKVTQSSRYLVKRTGEKVFLECVQDMDHENMFWYRQDPGLGLRLIYFSYDVKMKEKGDIPEGYSVSREKKERFSLILESASTNQTSMYLCASSSASGRGSYNEQFFGPGTRLTVL.

The CDR3 DNA sequence: TGTGCCAGCAGTTCCGTAGGACCTAACTATGGCTACACCTTC. It encodes CASSSVGPNYGYTF. This sequence joins TRBV27 and TRBJ1-2, with D uncertain. V shed 4 bases and J shed 0 bases, with 9 bases lying between them. The CDR3 has 14 amino acids. Germline V CDR1 and CDR2: MNHEY, SMNVEV (reference sequence).

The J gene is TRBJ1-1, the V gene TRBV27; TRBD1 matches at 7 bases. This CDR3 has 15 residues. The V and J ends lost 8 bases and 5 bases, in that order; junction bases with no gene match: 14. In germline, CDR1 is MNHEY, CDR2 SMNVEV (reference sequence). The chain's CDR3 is CASGSEGAEGTEAFF. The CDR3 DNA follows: TGTGCCAGCGGTTCCGAGGGGGCTGAGGGTACTGAAGCTTTCTTT.